This TCR beta chain was identified during a study of vaccination and CD4 T cells after COVID-19. Stated treatment: roughly 10-day PBMC culture with coronavirus spike peptide pools or control peptides (ViraFEST assay). Before the COVID-19 pandemic (2011-2018), CD4+ T cells were obtained from the unexposed donor. Cultured CD4+ T-cell DNA underwent Oncomine TCR Beta short-read sequencing. TCRdb reprocessed the PCR reads with MiXCR, giving one entry per CDR3 protein. The repertoire consists of about 2,000 distinct CDR3 sequences, with more than 50% occurring once and the leading ten covering 78%. This clonotype was observed a single time. Its matching antigen is unknown. The sample consisted of CD4+ T cells from blood, cultured in vitro. The TCR originated in a human donor in good health.

CDR3 in amino acids: CASKSRQGYTEAFF. CDR3 sequence (DNA): TGTGCCAGTAAGTCGAGACAGGGGTATACTGAAGCTTTCTTT. The rearrangement uses TRBV7-9 and TRBJ1-1, with TRBD1 identical over 8 bases. J gave up 5 bases and V 9 bases, and 11 bases lay outside the gene matches. CDR3 size: 14 residues. Per the germline V gene, CDR1 is SEHNR and CDR2 is FQNEAQ (reference sequence).